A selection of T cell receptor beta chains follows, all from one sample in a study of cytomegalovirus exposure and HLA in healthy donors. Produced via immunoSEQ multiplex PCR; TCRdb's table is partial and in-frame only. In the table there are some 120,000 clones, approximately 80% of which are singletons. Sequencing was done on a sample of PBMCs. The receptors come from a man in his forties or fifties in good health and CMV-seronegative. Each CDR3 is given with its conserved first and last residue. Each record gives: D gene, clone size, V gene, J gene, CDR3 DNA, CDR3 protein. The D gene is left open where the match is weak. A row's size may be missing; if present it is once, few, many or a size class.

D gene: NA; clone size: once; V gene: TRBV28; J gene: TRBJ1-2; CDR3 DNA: TGTGCCAGCAGTTTACAGGGAATCTATGGCTACACCTTC; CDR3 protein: CASSLQGIYGYTF
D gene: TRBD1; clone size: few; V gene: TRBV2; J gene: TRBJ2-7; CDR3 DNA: TGTGCCAGATCCTCCGGGACAGGGTCCTACGAGCAGTACTTC; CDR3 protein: CARSSGTGSYEQYF
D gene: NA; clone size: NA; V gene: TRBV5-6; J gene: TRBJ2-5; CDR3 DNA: TGTGCCAGCAGCTTTCGGGTCGGGGAGACCCAGTACTTC; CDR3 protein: CASSFRVGETQYF
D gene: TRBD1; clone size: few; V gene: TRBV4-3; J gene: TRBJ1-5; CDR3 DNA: TGCGCCAGCAGCCCGGGACAGGGTGAAGGTCAGCCCCAGCATTTT; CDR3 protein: CASSPGQGEGQPQHF
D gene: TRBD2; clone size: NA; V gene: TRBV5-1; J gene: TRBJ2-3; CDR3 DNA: TGCGCCAGCAGCGGATTAGCGGGAGGGGCAACAGATACGCAGTATTTT; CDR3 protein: CASSGLAGGATDTQYF
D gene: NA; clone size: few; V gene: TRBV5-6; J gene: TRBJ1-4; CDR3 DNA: TGTGCCAGCAGCTGGAGGACGGAATATGAAAAACTGTTTTTT; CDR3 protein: CASSWRTEYEKLFF
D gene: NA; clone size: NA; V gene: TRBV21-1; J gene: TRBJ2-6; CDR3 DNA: TGTGCCAGCAGCAGGGGCCGGACAGCCGGGGCCAACGTCCTGACTTTC; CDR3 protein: CASSRGRTAGANVLTF
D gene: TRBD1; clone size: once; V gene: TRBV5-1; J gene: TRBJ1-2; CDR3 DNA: TGCGCCAGCACCCAGGGGGCAGCCGCTAACTATGGCTACACCTTC; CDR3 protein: CASTQGAAANYGYTF
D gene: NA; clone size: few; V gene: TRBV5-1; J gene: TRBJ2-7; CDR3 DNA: TGCGCCAGCAGCCCTGACAGCTCCTACGAGCAGTACTTC; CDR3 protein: CASSPDSSYEQYF
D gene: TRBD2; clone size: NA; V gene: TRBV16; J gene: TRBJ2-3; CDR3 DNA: TGTGCCAGCACGGGGACTAGTTCCACAGATACGCAGTATTTT; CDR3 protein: CASTGTSSTDTQYF
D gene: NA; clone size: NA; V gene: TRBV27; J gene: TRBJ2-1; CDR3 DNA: TGTGCCAGCAGTTTAGTTGGGCAGAGAACTGAGCAGTTCTTC; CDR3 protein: CASSLVGQRTEQFF
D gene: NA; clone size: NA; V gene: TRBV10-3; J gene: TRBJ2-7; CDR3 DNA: TGTGCCATCAGGCTAGGGGACTGGCAGTACTTC; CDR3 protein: CAIRLGDWQYF
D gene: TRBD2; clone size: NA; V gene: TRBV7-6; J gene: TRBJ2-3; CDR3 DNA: TGTGCCAGCAGCTCCGGTGGGGGGGCAGATACGCAGTATTTT; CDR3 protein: CASSSGGGADTQYF